The rows below give T cell receptor beta chains drawn from one sample of a study of shared clonotypes between healthy human individuals. Produced via immunoSEQ multiplex PCR; TCRdb's table is partial and in-frame only. The table records some 550,000 clones, approximately 97% of them present only once. The sample taken for sequencing was naive CD4+ T cells sorted from blood. These receptors were collected from a woman under 40 in good health. The CDR3 runs from the conserved cysteine through the conserved F or W. A D gene is named only where the DNA matches it firmly. Size is stated for part of the rows, as once, few or many counts, or as a class when the clone is expanded.

>TRBV27|TRBJ2-7|NA|TRBD1
CASRSRGKTYEQYF
TGTGCCAGCAGATCCAGGGGGAAGACCTACGAGCAGTACTTC
>TRBV30|TRBJ1-5|once|NA
CAWSGPSPYSNQPQHF
TGTGCCTGGAGTGGTCCCTCCCCTTATAGCAATCAGCCCCAGCATTTT
>TRBV28|TRBJ2-7|NA|TRBD1
CASQPGQGPYEQYF
TGTGCCAGCCAACCGGGACAGGGACCATACGAGCAGTACTTC
>TRBV27|TRBJ2-7|NA|TRBD1
CASSLRPGTGRTYEQYF
TGTGCCAGCAGTTTGCGTCCGGGGACAGGGAGAACCTACGAGCAGTACTTC
>TRBV19|TRBJ2-4|NA|TRBD1
CASNTIQQGNLAKNIQYF
TGTGCCAGTAACACGATCCAACAGGGGAACTTAGCCAAAAACATTCAGTACTTC
>TRBV6-5|TRBJ1-5|once|NA
CASSYSAELDQPQHF
TGTGCCAGCAGTTACTCGGCGGAATTAGATCAGCCCCAGCATTTT
>TRBV19|TRBJ2-5|NA|NA
CASSIFRAEKQETQYF
TGTGCCAGTAGTATTTTTCGAGCGGAAAAACAAGAGACCCAGTACTTC
>TRBV5-1|TRBJ2-7|NA|NA
CASSVVDGAYEQYF
TGCGCCAGCAGCGTGGTGGACGGGGCCTACGAGCAGTACTTC
>TRBV28|TRBJ1-5|NA|NA
CASSLSGRGDFQPQHF
TGTGCCAGCAGTTTATCCGGCAGAGGGGACTTTCAGCCCCAGCATTTT
>TRBV30|TRBJ2-1|NA|TRBD2
CAWSSFRGGRYNEQFF
TGTGCCTGGAGTAGTTTTCGAGGCGGGAGATACAATGAGCAGTTCTTC
>TRBV15|TRBJ1-1|NA|NA
CATSSSTASEAFF
TGTGCCACCAGCAGTTCGACGGCCTCAGAAGCTTTCTTT
>TRBV5-1|TRBJ2-1|NA|TRBD2
CASSDTSDSYNEQFF
TGCGCCAGCAGCGACACTAGCGACTCCTACAATGAGCAGTTCTTC
>TRBV28|TRBJ2-3|NA|NA
CASSTPAIRGTGDTQYF
TGTGCCAGCAGCACTCCAGCCATCCGGGGAACGGGGGATACGCAGTATTTT
>TRBV5-1|TRBJ2-5|NA|TRBD1
CASSFNRGRETQYF
TGCGCCAGCAGCTTCAACAGGGGGCGAGAGACCCAGTACTTC
>TRBV4-2|TRBJ2-1|NA|TRBD2
CASSHRLAGDVGEQFF
TGTGCCAGCAGCCACCGACTAGCGGGAGACGTCGGTGAGCAGTTCTTC
>TRBV6-1|TRBJ1-2|NA|NA
CASSASGSTSSYGYTF
TGTGCCAGCAGTGCATCAGGGAGTACAAGCTCCTATGGCTACACCTTC
>TRBV28|TRBJ1-2|NA|NA
CASVGIGGYTF
TGTGCCAGCGTAGGGATTGGTGGCTACACCTTC
>TRBV9|TRBJ2-2|NA|NA
CASTKTLTGELFF
TGTGCCAGCACAAAGACACTCACCGGGGAGCTGTTTTTT
>TRBV28|TRBJ1-5|NA|TRBD1
CASSLGRGRSSQPQHF
TGTGCCAGCAGTTTAGGGAGGGGGCGCTCCAGTCAGCCCCAGCATTTT
>TRBV18|TRBJ1-2|NA|NA
CASSPPNGNYGYTF
TGTGCCAGCTCCCCGCCAAACGGAAACTATGGCTACACCTTC
>TRBV18|TRBJ2-5|few|NA
CASSPNGETQYF
TGTGCCAGCTCACCAAACGGGGAGACCCAGTACTTC
>TRBV30|TRBJ2-1|NA|TRBD2
CAWSPGTSGYNEQFF
TGTGCCTGGAGTCCCGGGACTAGCGGCTACAATGAGCAGTTCTTC
>TRBV5-1|TRBJ2-1|NA|NA
CASSLSPGTYNEQFF
TGCGCCAGCAGCTTGTCGCCCGGGACCTACAATGAGCAGTTCTTC
>TRBV30|TRBJ2-1|NA|TRBD2
CAWSGAGTSGTYNEQFF
TGTGCCTGGAGTGGCGCCGGGACTAGCGGAACCTACAATGAGCAGTTCTTC
>TRBV7-9|TRBJ2-1|NA|TRBD1
CASSFTGTGSGNEQFF
TGTGCCAGCAGCTTCACCGGGACAGGGTCGGGCAATGAGCAGTTCTTC
>TRBV27|TRBJ1-5|NA|TRBD1
CASKRGQGVNQPQHF
TGTGCCAGCAAGAGGGGACAGGGAGTGAATCAGCCCCAGCATTTT
>TRBV28|TRBJ1-2|NA|NA
CASTPGGALGYTF
TGTGCCAGCACTCCGGGGGGGGCGCTGGGCTACACCTTC
>TRBV7-8|TRBJ2-7|NA|NA
CASSLARAHSYEQYF
TGTGCCAGCAGCTTAGCGCGGGCTCACTCCTACGAGCAGTACTTC
>TRBV2|TRBJ2-2|NA|TRBD2
CASSKSGVNTGELFF
TGTGCCAGCAGCAAGAGCGGGGTGAACACCGGGGAGCTGTTTTTT
>TRBV7-9|TRBJ2-7|NA|NA
CASSSPKPGLIEQYF
TGTGCCAGCAGCTCCCCCAAACCGGGACTGATAGAGCAGTACTTC
>TRBV5-4|TRBJ2-3|NA|NA
CASSGSLSPRTQYF
TGTGCCAGCAGCGGGAGTCTGTCCCCTCGTACGCAGTATTTT
>TRBV28|TRBJ2-3|NA|NA
CASRIGGSTGTDTQYF
TGTGCCAGCAGAATTGGAGGTTCGACGGGCACAGATACGCAGTATTTT
>TRBV5-1|TRBJ2-3|NA|NA
CASSLVGTDTQYF
TGCGCCAGCAGCTTGGTGGGAACAGATACGCAGTATTTT
>TRBV29-1|TRBJ1-1|NA|NA
CSVNAGEGYTEAFF
TGCAGCGTCAATGCTGGGGAGGGTTACACTGAAGCTTTCTTT
>TRBV5-1|TRBJ2-3|NA|TRBD2
CASSLGTSGSSTDTQYF
TGCGCCAGCAGCTTAGGAACTAGCGGGTCTAGCACAGATACGCAGTATTTT
>TRBV9|TRBJ2-2|NA|NA
CASSVGIGELFF
TGTGCCAGCAGCGTAGGGATCGGGGAGCTGTTTTTT
>TRBV7-6|TRBJ1-4|NA|NA
CASSWDWRPNEKLFF
TGTGCCAGCAGCTGGGACTGGCGCCCGAATGAAAAACTGTTTTTT
>TRBV7-9|TRBJ2-1|NA|NA
CASTNPRDYNEQFF
TGTGCCAGCACGAACCCCAGGGATTACAATGAGCAGTTCTTC
>TRBV5-1|TRBJ1-2|NA|NA
CASSLAGDYGYTF
TGCGCCAGCAGCTTGGCCGGGGACTATGGCTACACCTTC
>TRBV18|TRBJ2-5|NA|TRBD2
CASSPNRGVRRGETQYF
TGTGCCAGCTCACCTAATCGGGGGGTCCGAAGAGGAGAGACCCAGTACTTC
>TRBV7-9|TRBJ1-2|NA|NA
CASSLQVIEYGYTF
TGTGCCAGCAGCTTACAGGTGATAGAATATGGCTACACCTTC
>TRBV6-5|TRBJ1-5|NA|TRBD1
CASSVDRGSQPQHF
TGTGCCAGCAGTGTAGACAGGGGGAGTCAGCCCCAGCATTTT
>TRBV28|TRBJ2-5|once|TRBD1
CASSPRDRGETQYF
TGTGCCAGCAGTCCTCGGGACAGGGGGGAGACCCAGTACTTC
>TRBV6-5|TRBJ2-7|NA|TRBD2
CASRHSGSPDEQYF
TGTGCCAGCCGCCATAGCGGGAGTCCAGACGAGCAGTACTTC
>TRBV7-2|TRBJ2-7|NA|NA
CASSLTENTFHEQYF
TGTGCCAGCAGCTTGACAGAGAATACATTCCACGAGCAGTACTTC
>TRBV11-2|TRBJ1-5|NA|NA
CASSLDSGQPQHF
TGTGCCAGCAGCTTAGATTCAGGTCAGCCCCAGCATTTT
>TRBV19|TRBJ2-7|NA|NA
CASSTPGQHYEQYF
TGTGCCAGTAGTACCCCTGGGCAGCACTACGAGCAGTACTTC